The 2 T cell receptor beta chains reported below all come from one sample, sequenced in a study of blood T cell repertoires in COVID-19. Produced via immunoSEQ multiplex PCR; TCRdb's table is partial and in-frame only. The data hold about 260,000 clones, with approximately 84% observed a single time. The specimen sequenced was peripheral blood. All receptors derive from a woman of 80 years or more with acute or convalescent COVID-19.

This sequence joins TRBV28 and TRBJ1-6; D possibly corresponds to TRBD1 (6 bases). Germline loops: CDR1 MDHEN, CDR2 SYDVKM. With 7 bases removed from V and 3 bases from J, the gap between germline ends came to 19 bases. CDR3 size: 17 residues. The CDR3 DNA is TGTGCCAGCACCACGGGAGGGGGGGCTTACTATAATTCACCCCTCCACTTT. This codes for CASTTGGGAYYNSPLHF.

The rearrangement links TRBV5-1 to TRBJ1-2, with a possible D match to TRBD1 (6 bases). The CDR3 has 16 residues. Trimming pared 4 bases from V and 8 bases from J, leaving 24 bases between. The germline V gene has CDR1 SGHRS and CDR2 YFSETQ. The DNA of the CDR3 is TGCGCCAGCAGCCCTCCTTTGGGTCCAGGGGCGGAGGGCTACACCTTC. Translating gives CASSPPLGPGAEGYTF.